These 22 T cell receptor beta chains were sequenced from one sample in a study of blood T cell repertoires in COVID-19. Sequencing was performed with immunoSEQ multiplex PCR; in TCRdb, only in-frame clones are kept and a portion is missing. The data contain around 230,000 clones, just over 85% of them singletons. The sample was peripheral blood. These receptors all stem from a man aged 50-59 years with COVID-19, enrolled during active disease.

The chain employs TRBV4-3 and TRBJ1-2; TRBD1 agrees at 9 bases. This CDR3 spans 18 amino acids. Losses at the gene ends were 1 base for V and 1 base for J; bases not matched to a gene: 10. Germline lookup yields CDR1 LGHNA and CDR2 YSLEER. The CDR3 nucleotides read TGCGCCAGCAGCCAAGCTACAGGGGGCGAAGGGAATAACTATGGCTACACCTTC. Its protein product is CASSQATGGEGNNYGYTF.

The table lists this clone with a count of one. This chain links TRBV5-6 with TRBJ2-2; the match to TRBD1 covers 9 bases. The CDR3 sequence is 14 residues long. Germline V gives CDR1 SGHDT, CDR2 YYEEEE. V dropped 5 bases and J dropped 7; count of bases not matched to a gene: 6. The CDR3 region has the DNA TGTGCCAGCAGTTGGACAGGGGACCACGGGGAGCTGTTTTTT. This translates into CASSWTGDHGELFF. Combining the CDR3 with reference TRBV5-6 and TRBJ2-2 gives the whole variable domain DAGVTQSPTHLIKTRGQQVTLRCSPKSGHDTVSWYQQALGQGPQFIFQYYEEEERQRGNFPDRFSGHQFPNYSSELNVNALLLGDSALYLCASSWTGDHGELFFGEGSRLTVL.

The chain is built from TRBV20-1 and TRBJ1-3; 8 bases align to TRBD1. This CDR3 has 14 amino acids. The V gene end was trimmed by 3 bases and the J gene end by 2 bases; junction bases not matched to a gene: 3. CDR1 is DFQATT, CDR2 SNEGSKA, per germline (reference sequence). CDR3 DNA: TGCAGTGCTAGTAGGACAGGGACTGGAAACACCATATATTTT. It encodes CSASRTGTGNTIYF.

The chain employs TRBV7-9 and TRBJ1-3, with a weak D call TRBD1 (5 bases). The CDR3 totals 19 residues. V was cut by 7 bases and J by 0 bases, with 25 bases left in between. CDR1 and CDR2 from the germline V gene are SEHNR and FQNEAQ (reference sequence). CDR3 in DNA: TGTGCCAGCAATAAACCGGGAGAAGCCGGGCAGGGCTCTGGAAACACCATATATTTT. This translates into CASNKPGEAGQGSGNTIYF. The full variable domain, with the rest looked up from reference TRBV7-9 and TRBJ1-3, is DTGVSQNPRHKITKRGQNVTFRCDPISEHNRLYWYRQTLGQGPEFLTYFQNEAQLEKSRLLSDRFSAERPKGSFSTLEIQRTEQGDSAMYLCASNKPGEAGQGSGNTIYFGEGSWLTVV.

In its sample, this clone was seen once. The chain joins TRBV24-1 to TRBJ2-3; a possible D gene is TRBD2 (5 bases). Germline-derived CDR1 and CDR2 are KGHDR and SFDVKD. Trimming shortened V by 6 bases and J by 3 bases, and 9 bases separated the two germline ends. The CDR3 is 13 residues long. This CDR3 is CATSSGETDTQYF. The CDR3 nucleotides read TGTGCCACCAGTAGCGGAGAGACAGATACGCAGTATTTT.

This chain joins TRBV3-1 (or the pseudogene TRBV3-2) and TRBJ2-3; TRBD2 agrees at 7 bases. Unmatched junction bases numbered 19, after V lost 4 bases and J lost 3 bases. The CDR3 length is 19 residues. Germline loops: CDR1 LGHDT, CDR2 YNNKEL (reference sequence). The CDR3 loop is CASSPLLALGSLGTDTQYF. The CDR3 DNA reads as TGTGCCAGCAGCCCCCTACTAGCGTTAGGCTCCTTGGGGACAGATACGCAGTATTTT.

The chain has TRBV10-3 and TRBJ2-7, with 8 bases that match TRBD2. The CDR3 has 15 residues. Germline loops: CDR1 ENHRY, CDR2 SYGVKD. V was clipped by 0 bases and J by 3 bases; unmatched bases: 4. Here the CDR3 reads CAISESRGAHYEQYF. In DNA, the CDR3 is TGTGCCATCAGTGAGTCGCGGGGGGCCCACTACGAGCAGTACTTC.

This clone was picked up one time. The chain carries TRBV6-2 or TRBV6-3 and TRBJ2-7, with 9 bases matching TRBD1. The CDR3 covers 14 residues. Germline CDR1 MNHEY, CDR2 SVGEGT. V trimming: 4 bases; J trimming: 6 bases; junction bases outside the gene matches: 7. CDR3: CASSSGQGTVEQYF. The CDR3 region has the DNA TGTGCCAGCAGTTCGGGACAGGGTACCGTCGAGCAGTACTTC.

This clone was observed a handful of times. The rearrangement uses TRBV10-2 and TRBJ2-1; 7 nucleotides line up with TRBD1. The germline CDR1 and CDR2 sequences are WSHSY and SAAADI. The CDR3 is 13 residues long. V lost 8 bases and J lost 8; bases outside the gene matches: 9. The CDR3 nucleotides are TGCGCCAGCCGACAGGGTAGTTTCGATGAGCAGTTCTTC. Amino acid sequence: CASRQGSFDEQFF.

As DNA, the CDR3 is TGTGCCAGCTCCCGGGGACAGGAACCTCAGCCCCAGCATTTT. Amino acids: CASSRGQEPQPQHF. The chain has TRBV6-5 and TRBJ1-5, with 8 bases fitting TRBD1. Germline trimming cut 8 bases from V and 6 bases from J; bases unmatched to any gene: 9. This CDR3 is 14 amino acids long. The germline gives CDR1 MNHEY, CDR2 SVGAGI.

In its sample, this clone was seen once. The chain has TRBV29-1 and TRBJ2-3; possibly TRBD2 for D (5 bases). Trimming cost V 7 bases and J 5 bases, with 16 bases left between them. Germline V gives CDR1 SQVTM, CDR2 ANQGSEA. The CDR3 has 13 residues. The CDR3 loop reads CSAARDQQDTQYF. The DNA for the CDR3 is TGCAGCGCCGCCCGGGATCAACAAGATACGCAGTATTTT.

V is TRBV10-3 and J is TRBJ1-6, with 7 bases fitting TRBD1. The CDR3 consists of 15 residues. Germline CDR1 ENHRY, CDR2 SYGVKD. Losses at the gene ends were 1 base for V and 5 bases for J; bases not matched to a gene: 2. The CDR3 loop is CAISELTGNNSPLHF. Written as DNA, the CDR3 is TGTGCCATCAGTGAGTTGACAGGGAATAATTCACCCCTCCACTTT.

The chain combines TRBV19 with TRBJ2-1; 10 nucleotides match TRBD1. The CDR3 totals 14 residues. In germline, CDR1 is LNHDA, CDR2 SQIVND (reference sequence). The V segment lost 8 bases and the J segment 7 bases; nucleotides outside the gene matches: 8. The CDR3 DNA sequence: TGTGCCAGTGAAAAGACAGGGGGCTCGAATGAGCAGTTCTTC. Encoded protein: CASEKTGGSNEQFF. The whole variable domain, filled in from reference TRBV19 and TRBJ2-1, reads DGGITQSPKYLFRKEGQNVTLSCEQNLNHDAMYWYRQDPGQGLRLIYYSQIVNDFQKGDIAEGYSVSREKKESFPLTVTSAQKNPTAFYLCASEKTGGSNEQFFGPGTRLTVL.

The CDR3 sequence is CAWSRKGQGAMRYGYTF. CDR3 nucleotides: TGTGCCTGGAGTCGAAAGGGACAGGGGGCTATGAGGTATGGCTACACCTTC. This chain uses TRBV30 with TRBJ1-2, with 12 bases lining up with TRBD1. The CDR3 extends over 17 amino acids. Looked up from germline, CDR1 is GTSNPN and CDR2 is SVGIG (reference sequence). The ends lost 2 bases at V and 5 bases at J; junction bases unmatched: 12.

The chain recombines TRBV9 with TRBJ1-2; no clear D. Looked up from germline, CDR1 is SGDLS and CDR2 is YYNGEE. The CDR3 contains 14 residues. The germline V and J ends were trimmed by 3 bases and 7 bases, with 16 bases remaining between them. CDR3 DNA: TGTGCCAGCAGCGCTACGACTTCGGGTGTTGGCTACACCTTC. This codes for CASSATTSGVGYTF.

The rearrangement uses TRBV27 and TRBJ2-1; 9 bases are shared with TRBD2. V lost 2 bases to trimming and J lost 3 bases; unmatched junction nucleotides: 2. Germline assignment: CDR1 MNHEY and CDR2 SMNVEV (reference sequence). The CDR3 covers 15 residues. As DNA, the CDR3 is TGTGCCAGCAGTTTAGAAGCGGGGGGCTACAATGAGCAGTTCTTC. Its translation is CASSLEAGGYNEQFF.

This rearrangement joins TRBV6-6 to TRBJ1-2, with D perhaps matching TRBD1 (6 bases). There are 14 residues in the CDR3. Between the trimmed V and J ends, which lost 5 bases and 2 bases, there was a span of 12 bases. Germline V CDR1 and CDR2: MNHNY, SVGAGI (reference sequence). The CDR3 nucleotides are TGTGCCAGCAGTCCCCGGGACACCAACTATGGCTACACCTTC. Protein sequence: CASSPRDTNYGYTF.

The chain is built from TRBV29-1 and TRBJ1-1; D call uncertain. The CDR3 extends over 16 amino acids. Germline V gives CDR1 SQVTM, CDR2 ANQGSEA. Trimming shortened V by 2 bases and J by 1 base, and 17 bases separated the two germline ends. The CDR3: CSVESPGSSENTEAFF. In nucleotides, the CDR3 is TGCAGCGTTGAATCACCCGGGAGTTCAGAGAACACTGAAGCTTTCTTT.

The sample holds one count of this clone. The V gene is TRBV19, the J gene TRBJ2-5, with 8 bases matching TRBD1. The CDR3 sequence is 13 residues long. The V and J ends lost 3 bases and 6 bases, in that order; junction bases with no gene match: 3. The germline CDR1 and CDR2 sequences are LNHDA and SQIVND (reference sequence). CDR3: CASSIQGAQTQYF. CDR3 bases: TGTGCCAGTAGTATTCAGGGGGCACAGACCCAGTACTTC. Together with reference TRBV19 and TRBJ2-5, the CDR3 gives the full variable domain: DGGITQSPKYLFRKEGQNVTLSCEQNLNHDAMYWYRQDPGQGLRLIYYSQIVNDFQKGDIAEGYSVSREKKESFPLTVTSAQKNPTAFYLCASSIQGAQTQYFGPGTRLLVL.

The chain has TRBV7-9 and TRBJ2-7; TRBD2 aligns across 14 bases. CDR1 is SEHNR, CDR2 FQNEAQ, per germline (reference sequence). This CDR3 is 16 amino acids long. J gave up 3 bases and V 5 bases, and 6 bases lay outside the gene matches. This CDR3 reads CASSPEGTSGSYEQYF. CDR3 DNA: TGTGCCAGCAGCCCTGAAGGGACTAGCGGGAGCTACGAGCAGTACTTC. The entire variable domain, with the rest obtained from reference TRBV7-9 and TRBJ2-7, is as follows: DTGVSQNPRHKITKRGQNVTFRCDPISEHNRLYWYRQTLGQGPEFLTYFQNEAQLEKSRLLSDRFSAERPKGSFSTLEIQRTEQGDSAMYLCASSPEGTSGSYEQYFGPGTRLTVT.

This chain links TRBV7-2 with TRBJ2-2; D might be TRBD1 (5 bases). The length of the CDR3 is 13 residues. Trimming took 4 bases from V and 6 from J, leaving 9 bases between them. Germline values: CDR1 SGHTA, CDR2 FQGNSA. CDR3: CASSSQGSGELFF. CDR3 bases: TGTGCCAGCAGCTCCCAGGGCTCCGGGGAGCTGTTTTTT.

The rearrangement uses TRBV30 and TRBJ2-1; TRBD2 aligns across 12 bases. Germline V gene sequence: CDR1 GTSNPN, CDR2 SVGIG (reference sequence). The CDR3 has 15 residues. With 0 bases clipped from V and 7 bases from J, the junction kept 4 bases outside the gene matches. CDR3 protein: CAWSVRTSGINEQFF. The DNA of the CDR3 is TGTGCCTGGAGTGTACGGACTAGCGGGATTAATGAGCAGTTCTTC.